These 5 T cell receptor beta chains share one sample of origin, sequenced in a study of shared clonotypes between healthy human individuals. The naive CD8 fraction comprised CD45RO-negative cells positively selected for CCR7 and excluded terminally differentiated effector memory CD45RA+ cells. Here immunoSEQ multiplex PCR was the method, and the copy in TCRdb shows in-frame clones only, minus some. Here the sample spans just over 2,000,000 clones, 85% to 95% being singletons. Input material: naive CD8+ T cells sorted from blood. These receptors originate from a man aged 18 to 35 in good health.

The J gene is TRBJ2-2, the V gene TRBV6-5; the D is unclear. V was clipped by 5 bases and J by 3 bases, with 13 bases between them. The CDR3 length is 15 residues. The germline CDR1 and CDR2 sequences are MNHEY and SVGAGI. The CDR3: CASSPLTVYTGELFF. The CDR3 bases are TGTGCCAGCAGTCCCCTGACCGTTTACACCGGGGAGCTGTTTTTT.

In this sample, this clone turned up once. This chain links TRBV27 with TRBJ1-6, with D tentatively TRBD1 (5 bases). The V gene's germline CDR1 is MNHEY and CDR2 SMNVEV (reference sequence). V lost 5 bases to trimming and J lost 6 bases, with 11 bases between them. This CDR3 is 14 amino acids long. The CDR3 here is CASSVDSFNSPLHF. In DNA form, the CDR3 reads TGTGCCAGCAGTGTTGACAGCTTTAATTCACCCCTCCACTTT.

The rearrangement joins TRBV2 to TRBJ1-2; D is ambiguous. V was pared by 1 base and J by 3 bases, with 9 bases between. In germline, CDR1 is SNHLY, CDR2 FYNNEI. This CDR3 spans 14 amino acids. CDR3 sequence reads: CASSEGSSDYGYTF. The DNA for the CDR3 is TGTGCCAGCAGTGAAGGGTCTAGCGACTATGGCTACACCTTC.

V and J are TRBV2 and TRBJ2-7; 8 bases line up with TRBD2. This CDR3 has 15 residues. The V gene end was trimmed by 5 bases and the J gene end by 3 bases; junction bases not matched to a gene: 9. Germline CDR1 SNHLY, CDR2 FYNNEI. The CDR3 loop is CASSSSWSGSYEQYF. The CDR3, as DNA: TGTGCCAGCAGTTCTTCCTGGAGCGGGAGCTACGAGCAGTACTTC.

The V and J genes are TRBV4-1 and TRBJ2-5; D not resolved. CDR1 MGHRA and CDR2 YSYEKL come from the germline V gene. This CDR3 spans 12 amino acids. Trimming removed 2 bases at V and 4 bases at J, with 5 bases between. DNA for the CDR3: TGCGCCAGCAGCCAACCTGGAGAGACCCAGTACTTC. It is translated as CASSQPGETQYF.